This is a list of T cell receptor beta chains from one sample in a study of blood T cell repertoires in COVID-19. The repertoire was sequenced with immunoSEQ multiplex PCR; TCRdb's copy has only in-frame clones and lacks some. The data show approximately 80,000 clones, about 78% seen once. Source material: peripheral blood. These receptors were collected from a human donor in a cohort sampled during active COVID-19. Each CDR3 is given with its conserved first and last residue. Each record gives: V gene, J gene, D gene, clone size, CDR3 DNA, CDR3 protein. The D gene is left open where the match is weak. Where a row states a size, it is once, few, many or the class of an expanded clone; other rows omit it.

TRBV30	TRBJ1-5	TRBD1	.	TGTGCCTGGAGTGGGACAGGGACTGGTCAGCCCCAGCATTTT	CAWSGTGTGQPQHF
TRBV7-2	TRBJ1-6	TRBD1	medium-sized	TGTGCCAGCAGCTTAGTAAACACAGGGGCTGGTAATTCACCCCTCCACTTT	CASSLVNTGAGNSPLHF
TRBV4-3	TRBJ2-5	TRBD2	.	TGCGCCAGCAGCCAGGGGACTAGCGGGAGGGCCTGGGAGACCCAGTACTTC	CASSQGTSGRAWETQYF
TRBV9	TRBJ2-7	.	.	TGTGCCAGCAGCATCGGGGGGCTAAACTACGAGCAGTACTTC	CASSIGGLNYEQYF
TRBV12-3/TRBV12-4	TRBJ2-1	.	.	TGTGCCAGCAGTCCCCGCTACTACAATGAGCAGTTCTTC	CASSPRYYNEQFF
TRBV29-1	TRBJ1-1	.	once	TGCAGCGTTGAACTATCGCTGAACACTGAAGCTTTCTTT	CSVELSLNTEAFF
TRBV5-1	TRBJ1-1	TRBD1	.	TGCGCCAGCGGTCCCGACAGGGGGCTTAGGACTGAAGCTTTCTTT	CASGPDRGLRTEAFF
TRBV25-1	TRBJ2-1	TRBD2	.	TGTGCCAGCAGTGAAGGCCTGGGGGGGAGCAATGAGCAGTTCTTC	CASSEGLGGSNEQFF
TRBV11-3	TRBJ2-1	TRBD2	.	TGTGCCAGCAGCTTAGCTCTAGCGGGACCCTACAATGAGCAGTTCTTC	CASSLALAGPYNEQFF
TRBV28	TRBJ1-5	.	.	TGTGCCAGCAGTTTAGGGGGGGCGGGCAATCAGCCCCAGCATTTT	CASSLGGAGNQPQHF